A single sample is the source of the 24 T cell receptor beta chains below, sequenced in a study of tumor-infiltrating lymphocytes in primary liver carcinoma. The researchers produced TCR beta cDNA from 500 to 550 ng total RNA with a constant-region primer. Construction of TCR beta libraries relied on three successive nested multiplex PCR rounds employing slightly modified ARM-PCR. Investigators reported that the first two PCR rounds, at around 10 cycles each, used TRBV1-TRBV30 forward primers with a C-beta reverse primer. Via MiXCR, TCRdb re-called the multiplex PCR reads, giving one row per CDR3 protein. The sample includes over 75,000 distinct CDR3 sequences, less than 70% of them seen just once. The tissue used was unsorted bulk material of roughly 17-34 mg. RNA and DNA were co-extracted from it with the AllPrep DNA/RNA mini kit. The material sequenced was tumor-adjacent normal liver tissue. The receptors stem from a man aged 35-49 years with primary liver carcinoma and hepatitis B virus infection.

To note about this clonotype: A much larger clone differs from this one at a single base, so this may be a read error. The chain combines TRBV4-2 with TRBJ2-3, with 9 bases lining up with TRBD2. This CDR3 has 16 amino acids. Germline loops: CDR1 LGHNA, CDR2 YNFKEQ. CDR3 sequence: CARSQEVSGSGDTQYF. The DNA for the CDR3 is TGTGCCAGAAGCCAAGAGGTTAGCGGGAGTGGAGATACGCAGTATTTT.

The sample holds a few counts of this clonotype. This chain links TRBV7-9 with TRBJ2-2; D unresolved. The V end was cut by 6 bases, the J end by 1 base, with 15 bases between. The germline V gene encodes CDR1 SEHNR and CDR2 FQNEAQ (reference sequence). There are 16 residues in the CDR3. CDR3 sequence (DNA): TGTGCCAGCAGGGAAGGTCCGGTACTGAACACCGGGGAGCTGTTTTTT. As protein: CASREGPVLNTGELFF.

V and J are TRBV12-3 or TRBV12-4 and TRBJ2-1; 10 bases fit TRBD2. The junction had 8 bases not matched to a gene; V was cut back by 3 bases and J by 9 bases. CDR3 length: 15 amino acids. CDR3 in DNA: TGTGCCAGCAGTTTTGGCCTAGCGGGAGCGGGTGAGCAGTTCTTC. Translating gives CASSFGLAGAGEQFF.

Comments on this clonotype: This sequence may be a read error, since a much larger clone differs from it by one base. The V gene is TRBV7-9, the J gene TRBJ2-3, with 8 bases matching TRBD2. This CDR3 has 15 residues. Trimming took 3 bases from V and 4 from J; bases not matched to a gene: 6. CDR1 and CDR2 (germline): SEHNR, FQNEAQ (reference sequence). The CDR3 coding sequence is TGTGCCAGCAGCTTCCGGGAGGGGTACGCAGATACGCAGTATTTT. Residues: CASSFREGYADTQYF. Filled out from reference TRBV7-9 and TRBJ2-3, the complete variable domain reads DTGVSQNPRHKITKRGQNVTFRCDPISEHNRLYWYRQTLGQGPEFLTYFQNEAQLEKSRLLSDRFSAERPKGSFSTLEIQRTEQGDSAMYLCASSFREGYADTQYFGPGTRLTVL.

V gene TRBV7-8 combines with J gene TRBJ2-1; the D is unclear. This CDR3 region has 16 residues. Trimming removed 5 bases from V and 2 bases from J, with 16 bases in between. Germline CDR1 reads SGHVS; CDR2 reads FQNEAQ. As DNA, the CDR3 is TGTGCCAGCAGCCCAACGGGCCCCCCCCCCTACAATGAGCAGTTCTTC. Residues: CASSPTGPPPYNEQFF.

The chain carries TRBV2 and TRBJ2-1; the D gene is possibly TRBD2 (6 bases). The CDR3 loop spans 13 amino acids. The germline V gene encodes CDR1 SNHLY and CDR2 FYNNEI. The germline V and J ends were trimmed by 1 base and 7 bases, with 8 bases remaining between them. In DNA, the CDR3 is TGTGCCAGCAGTGAAGGACTAGGTAATGAGCAGTTCTTC. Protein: CASSEGLGNEQFF.

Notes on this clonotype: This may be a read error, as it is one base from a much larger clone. The CDR3 sequence is CASSLGRQHCNEQFF. The CDR3 nucleotides are TGTGCCAGCAGCTTGGGGAGGCAGCACTGCAATGAGCAGTTCTTC. The chain employs TRBV5-6 and TRBJ2-1; the D gene is possibly TRBD2 (5 bases). The germline CDR1 and CDR2 sequences are SGHDT and YYEEEE. Trimming took 0 bases from V and 6 from J, leaving 13 bases between them. The CDR3 runs 15 residues.

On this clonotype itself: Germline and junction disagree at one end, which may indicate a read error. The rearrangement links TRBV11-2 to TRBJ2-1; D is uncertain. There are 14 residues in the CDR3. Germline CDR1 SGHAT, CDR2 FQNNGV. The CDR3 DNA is TGTGCCGGCAGCTCGCTAGTGGGGTCCAATGAGCAGCTCTTC. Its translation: CAGSSLVGSNEQLF. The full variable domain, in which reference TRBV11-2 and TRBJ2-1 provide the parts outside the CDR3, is EAGVAQSPRYKIIEKRQSVAFWCNPISGHATLYWYQQILGQGPKLLIQFQNNGVVDDSQLPKDRFSAERLKGVDSTLKIQPAKLEDSAVYLCAGSSLVGSNEQLFGPGTRLTVL.

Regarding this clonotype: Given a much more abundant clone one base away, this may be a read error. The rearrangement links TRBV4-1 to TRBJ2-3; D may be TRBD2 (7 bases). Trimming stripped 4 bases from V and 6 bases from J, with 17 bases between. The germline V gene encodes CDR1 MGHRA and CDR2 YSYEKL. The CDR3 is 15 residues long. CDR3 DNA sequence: TGCGCCAGCAGCCGCCCTCTAAGGGGGGGGGATACGCAGTATTTT. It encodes CASSRPLRGGDTQYF.

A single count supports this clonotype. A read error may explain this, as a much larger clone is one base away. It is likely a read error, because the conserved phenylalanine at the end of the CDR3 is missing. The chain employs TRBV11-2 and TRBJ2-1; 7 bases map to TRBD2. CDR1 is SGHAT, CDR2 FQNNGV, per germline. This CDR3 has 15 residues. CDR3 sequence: CASSRASGSYNGQFC. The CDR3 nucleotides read TGTGCCAGCAGTCGGGCTAGCGGATCCTACAATGGGCAGTTCTGC.

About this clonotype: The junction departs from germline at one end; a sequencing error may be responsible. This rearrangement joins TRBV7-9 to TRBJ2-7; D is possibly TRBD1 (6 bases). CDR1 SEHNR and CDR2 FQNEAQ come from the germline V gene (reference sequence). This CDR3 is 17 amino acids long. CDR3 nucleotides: TGTGCCAGCAGCTTAGAAATTGGACAGTTGTTTTCCTACGAGCGGTACTTC. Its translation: CASSLEIGQLFSYERYF.

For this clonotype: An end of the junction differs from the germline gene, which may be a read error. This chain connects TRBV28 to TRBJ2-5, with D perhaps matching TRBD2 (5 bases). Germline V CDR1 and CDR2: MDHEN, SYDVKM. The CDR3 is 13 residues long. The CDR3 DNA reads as TGTGCCAGCACCCCGCGACTACGGAAGACCCAGTATTTC. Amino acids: CASTPRLRKTQYF.

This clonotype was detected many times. CDR3 DNA sequence: TGTGCCAGCAGCAGGGTGGCCGGGGAGCTGTTTTTT. It specifies CASSRVAGELFF. This chain connects TRBV6-1 to TRBJ2-2, with D perhaps TRBD1 (5 bases). The CDR3 is 12 amino acids. Trimming cost V 6 bases and J 6 bases, with 8 bases left between them. In germline, CDR1 is MNHNS, CDR2 SASEGT.

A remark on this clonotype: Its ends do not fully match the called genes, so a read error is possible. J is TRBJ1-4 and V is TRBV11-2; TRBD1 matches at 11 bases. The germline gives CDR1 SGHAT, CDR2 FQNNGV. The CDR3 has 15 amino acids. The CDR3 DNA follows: TGTACCAGCAGCTTAGGGACAGGGGGTGGGGAAAATCTGTTTTTT. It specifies CTSSLGTGGGENLFF.

The CDR3, as DNA: TGTGCCAGCAGCTTAACTATTAGTAGGAGGGCGGGGCGAGATACGCAGTATTTT. Protein sequence: CASSLTISRRAGRDTQYF. This rearrangement joins TRBV11-1 to TRBJ2-3; a possible D gene is TRBD2 (6 bases). The ends were cut back, 2 bases at V and 5 bases at J, with 23 bases in the middle. Germline CDR1 is SGHAT and CDR2 is FQDESV (reference sequence). The CDR3 extends over 18 amino acids.

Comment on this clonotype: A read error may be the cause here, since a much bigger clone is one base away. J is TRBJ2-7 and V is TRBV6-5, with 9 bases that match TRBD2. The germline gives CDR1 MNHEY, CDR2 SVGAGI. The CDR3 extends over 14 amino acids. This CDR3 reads CASTYLAGRYEQYF. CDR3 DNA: TGTGCCAGCACTTACCTAGCGGGGCGCTACGAGCAGTACTTC.

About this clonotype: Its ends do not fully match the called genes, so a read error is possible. The CDR3 DNA reads TGCGCCAGCAGTCCAGAAGAGGGTCTCGACACCGTGGAGCTGTTTTTT. As protein: CASSPEEGLDTVELFF. This rearrangement joins TRBV4-1 to TRBJ2-2, with a weak D call TRBD2 (5 bases). The CDR3 is 16 amino acids. Germline CDR1 MGHRA, CDR2 YSYEKL.

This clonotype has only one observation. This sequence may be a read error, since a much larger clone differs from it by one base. In nucleotides, the CDR3 is TGTGCCAGCACGACAGGGTACGCCTATGGCTGCACCTTC. Protein sequence: CASTTGYAYGCTF. The J gene is TRBJ1-2, the V gene TRBV28, with 7 bases lining up with TRBD1. CDR1 is MDHEN, CDR2 SYDVKM, per germline. CDR3 length: 13 residues.

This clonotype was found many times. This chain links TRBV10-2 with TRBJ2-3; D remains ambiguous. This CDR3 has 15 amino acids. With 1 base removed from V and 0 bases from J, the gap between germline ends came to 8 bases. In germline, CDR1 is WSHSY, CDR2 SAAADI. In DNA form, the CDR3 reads TGCGCCAGCAGTGAGTTGATGTTCAGCACAGATACGCAGTATTTT. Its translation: CASSELMFSTDTQYF.

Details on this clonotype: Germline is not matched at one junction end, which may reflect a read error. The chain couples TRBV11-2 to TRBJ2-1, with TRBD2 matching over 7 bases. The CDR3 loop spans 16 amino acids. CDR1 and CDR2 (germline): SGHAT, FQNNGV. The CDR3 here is CVSSLDIGLDMGELFF. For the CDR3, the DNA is TGTGTCAGCAGCTTGGATATCGGACTAGACATGGGTGAGCTGTTCTTC.

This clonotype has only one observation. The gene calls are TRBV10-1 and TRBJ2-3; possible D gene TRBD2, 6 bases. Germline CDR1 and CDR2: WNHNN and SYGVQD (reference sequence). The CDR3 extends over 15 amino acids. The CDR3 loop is CTSSESELGTDTQYF. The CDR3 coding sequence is TGCACTAGCAGTGAGTCGGAGCTTGGCACAGATACGCAGTATTTT.

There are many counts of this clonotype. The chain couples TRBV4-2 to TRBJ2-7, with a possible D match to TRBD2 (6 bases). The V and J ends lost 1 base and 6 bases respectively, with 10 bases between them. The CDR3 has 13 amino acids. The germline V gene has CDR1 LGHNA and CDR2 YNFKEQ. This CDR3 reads CASSQGAGGEQYF. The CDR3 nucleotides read TGTGCCAGCAGCCAAGGGGCCGGGGGCGAGCAGTACTTC.

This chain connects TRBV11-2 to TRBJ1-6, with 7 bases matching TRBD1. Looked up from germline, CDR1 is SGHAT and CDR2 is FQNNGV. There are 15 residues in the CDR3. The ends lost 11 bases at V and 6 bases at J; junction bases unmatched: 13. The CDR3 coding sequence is TGTGCCGGCAACTTAGATAGGGGGCTTAATTCACCCCTCCACTTT. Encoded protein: CAGNLDRGLNSPLHF.

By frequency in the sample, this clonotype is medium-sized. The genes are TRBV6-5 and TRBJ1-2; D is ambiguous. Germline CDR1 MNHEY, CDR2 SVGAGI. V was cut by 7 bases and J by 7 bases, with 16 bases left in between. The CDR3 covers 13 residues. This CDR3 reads CASTREPRRGYTF. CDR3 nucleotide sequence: TGTGCCAGCACCAGAGAGCCGCGACGTGGCTACACCTTC.